The 32 T cell receptor beta chains below all came from one sample that was sequenced in a study of response to subunit inactivated influenza vaccine. TCRdb passed the RT-PCR reads through MiXCR, listing each CDR3 protein once. The sample has hundreds of thousands of distinct CDR3 sequences, around 16% seen once. The sequencing used PBMCs from blood, collected approximately 13 days after vaccination. All receptors derive from a man between 45 and 60 years old who received an inactivated influenza vaccine.

This clonotype was observed a handful of times. V is TRBV20-1 and J is TRBJ2-7, with 7 bases fitting TRBD2. Germline CDR1 and CDR2: DFQATT and SNEGSKA (reference sequence). Trimming cost V 0 bases and J 3 bases; bases outside gene matches: 8. The CDR3 extends over 15 amino acids. CDR3 DNA sequence: TGCAGTGCTAGAGATCTGAGGACTAGTGTCTACGAGCAGTACTTC. It codes for CSARDLRTSVYEQYF.

This clonotype has a count of ten or more. This rearrangement joins TRBV10-3 to TRBJ2-1; 8 bases line up with TRBD1. The trim removed 6 bases at V and 5 bases at J, leaving 12 bases unmatched. The CDR3 runs 16 residues. CDR1 is ENHRY and CDR2 is SYGVKD in the germline V gene. The CDR3 DNA reads as TGTGCCATCAGGCAGGGGGCAGGCGGGGATAACAATGAGCAGTTCTTC. Its translation is CAIRQGAGGDNNEQFF.

This sequence joins TRBV11-3 and TRBJ2-1, with 7 bases that match TRBD2. CDR3 length: 12 amino acids. The J segment lost 11 bases and the V segment lost 0 bases, leaving 1 base of the junction unmatched. CDR1 is SGHNT and CDR2 is YENEEA in the germline V gene. Here the CDR3 DNA reads TGTGCCAGCAGCTTAGAAGCGGGAAAGCAGTTCTTC. Residues: CASSLEAGKQFF.

There are a few counts of this clonotype. V usage is TRBV12-3 or TRBV12-4 and J usage is TRBJ2-5; 12 nucleotides agree with TRBD1. The CDR3 runs 16 residues. V dropped 6 bases and J dropped 7; count of bases not matched to a gene: 12. The CDR3, as DNA: TGTGCCAGCAGCACTAAACGGGACAGGGGGCGCGGGACCCAGTACTTC. Protein sequence: CASSTKRDRGRGTQYF.

The gene calls are TRBV29-1 and TRBJ2-7; D is unclear. The germline CDR1 and CDR2 sequences are SQVTM and ANQGSEA. V gave up 4 bases and J gave up 0 bases, with 10 bases separating them. This CDR3 spans 13 amino acids. The CDR3 DNA is TGCAGCGTTGCCGCTGGCCACTCCTACGAGCAGTACTTC. Amino acids: CSVAAGHSYEQYF.

Only a few counts were recorded for this clonotype. V is TRBV3-1 and J is TRBJ2-1; D not resolved. Germline CDR1 LGHDT, CDR2 YNNKEL (reference sequence). CDR3 size: 15 residues. Trimming left V 0 bases short and J 3 bases short, with 9 bases between. This CDR3 reads CASSQEPDNYNEQFF. Here the CDR3 DNA reads TGTGCCAGCAGCCAAGAACCCGACAACTACAATGAGCAGTTCTTC.

The genes are TRBV30 and TRBJ1-4; no clear D. The CDR3 spans 13 residues. Trimming took 8 bases from V and 5 from J, leaving 15 bases between them. Germline-derived CDR1 and CDR2 are GTSNPN and SVGIG (reference sequence). Here the CDR3 DNA reads TGTGCCACCCCCGGGCAAGAGAATGAAAAACTGTTTTTT. This codes for CATPGQENEKLFF.

This clonotype appeared a few times. The chain has TRBV12-3 or TRBV12-4 and TRBJ1-2; D call uncertain. V lost 5 bases to trimming and J lost 4 bases, with 8 bases between them. This CDR3 has 12 residues. CDR3 amino acids: CASSIASYGYTF. Here the CDR3 DNA reads TGTGCCAGCAGTATCGCTTCCTATGGCTACACCTTC.

This chain uses TRBV29-1 with TRBJ2-1, with TRBD1 as a possible D gene (5 bases). CDR1 is SQVTM and CDR2 is ANQGSEA in the germline V gene. V dropped 6 bases and J dropped 4 bases, with 19 bases sitting between them. This CDR3 comprises 15 residues. CDR3 DNA sequence: TGCAGCGTCGCGGTAATTGGGGCATGGTACAATGAGCAGTTCTTC. This encodes CSVAVIGAWYNEQFF.

This clonotype was counted only a few times. J is TRBJ1-5 and V is TRBV9, with unresolved D. CDR1 SGDLS and CDR2 YYNGEE come from the germline V gene. The CDR3 is made up of 15 amino acids. V lost 4 bases to trimming and J lost 2 bases, with 13 bases between them. The CDR3, as DNA: TGTGCCAGCAGCAAGGGAGGGATTGGCAATCAGCCCCAGCATTTT. Translation gives CASSKGGIGNQPQHF.

This clonotype has a count of ten or more. The chain joins TRBV7-9 to TRBJ2-1; the match to TRBD2 covers 7 bases. The CDR3 runs 15 residues. Germline trimming cut 5 bases from V and 6 bases from J; bases unmatched to any gene: 10. The germline CDR1 and CDR2 sequences are SEHNR and FQNEAQ (reference sequence). The CDR3 DNA is TGTGCCAGCAGCACTTTAGCGGGTGTGTTCAATGAGCAGTTCTTC. Amino acid sequence: CASSTLAGVFNEQFF. Based on the CDR3 plus reference TRBV7-9 and TRBJ2-1, the full variable domain is DTGVSQNPRHKITKRGQNVTFRCDPISEHNRLYWYRQTLGQGPEFLTYFQNEAQLEKSRLLSDRFSAERPKGSFSTLEIQRTEQGDSAMYLCASSTLAGVFNEQFFGPGTRLTVL.

A few counts support this clonotype. The chain recombines TRBV7-3 with TRBJ2-1, with 8 bases fitting TRBD1. The CDR3 totals 14 residues. With V trimmed by 5 bases and J by 5 bases, 5 bases remained unmatched. Germline loops: CDR1 SGHTA, CDR2 FQGTGA. CDR3 nucleotide sequence: TGTGCCAGCAGCCCTGACAGGGGCGACAATGAGCAGTTCTTC. Its translation: CASSPDRGDNEQFF.

CDR3 sequence reads: CASSLGSPSSYNEQFF. DNA of the CDR3: TGTGCCAGCTCACTGGGTTCCCCAAGCTCCTACAATGAGCAGTTCTTC. The chain couples TRBV18 to TRBJ2-1; D call uncertain. Germline V gene lookup returns CDR1 KGHSH and CDR2 LQKENI. The CDR3 is 16 amino acids. The V and J ends lost 4 bases and 0 bases respectively, with 13 bases between them.

This clonotype occurred a few times. This sequence joins TRBV12-3 or TRBV12-4 and TRBJ2-2; D tentatively fits TRBD1 or TRBD2 (5 bases each). V was clipped by 6 bases and J by 6 bases, with 20 bases between them. This CDR3 spans 16 amino acids. CDR3 sequence: CASSPAGTLLPGELFF. In nucleotides, the CDR3 is TGTGCCAGCAGCCCTGCCGGGACGTTATTACCCGGGGAGCTGTTTTTT.

The chain carries TRBV29-1 and TRBJ2-3, with D uncertain. The CDR3 spans 13 residues. Germline assignment: CDR1 SQVTM and CDR2 ANQGSEA. V gave up 4 bases and J gave up 1 base, with 9 bases separating them. CDR3 nucleotides: TGCAGCGTTGCCGTCTCCGGCACAGATACGCAGTATTTT. Its protein product is CSVAVSGTDTQYF.

The V gene is TRBV5-6, the J gene TRBJ1-6; D not certain. The germline V gene encodes CDR1 SGHDT and CDR2 YYEEEE. CDR3 length equals 14 residues. V lost 0 bases, J lost 5 bases, and 6 bases lay in between. The CDR3 DNA reads TGTGCCAGCAGCTTGGTGGCAGATAATTCACCCCTCCACTTT. Translated: CASSLVADNSPLHF.

J is TRBJ2-2 and V is TRBV5-1; 8 bases map to TRBD1. Germline loops: CDR1 SGHRS, CDR2 YFSETQ. J was trimmed by 7 bases and V by 0 bases; bases with no gene match: 5. The CDR3 spans 15 residues. The CDR3 region is CASSLARGRNGELFF. The CDR3, as DNA: TGCGCCAGCAGCTTGGCCAGGGGGCGAAACGGGGAGCTGTTTTTT.

The J gene is TRBJ1-1, the V gene TRBV12-3 or TRBV12-4, with D unresolved. V was clipped by 6 bases and J by 4 bases, with 12 bases between them. The CDR3 has 13 amino acids. The CDR3 bases are TGTGCCAGCAGCTCCTACTTGGGCACTGAAGCTTTCTTT. This translates into CASSSYLGTEAFF.

The chain employs TRBV12-3 or TRBV12-4 and TRBJ1-5; possibly TRBD1 for D (5 bases). V was cut by 5 bases and J by 7 bases, with 15 bases left in between. The CDR3 is 14 amino acids. CDR3 DNA: TGTGCCAGCAGTCCCGGGACTACTCGCCAGCCCCAGCATTTT. Encoded protein: CASSPGTTRQPQHF.

The V and J genes are TRBV10-3 and TRBJ2-1; 11 bases line up with TRBD2. V was pared by 3 bases and J by 7 bases, with 5 bases of the junction left unmatched. There are 15 residues in the CDR3. The germline CDR1 and CDR2 sequences are ENHRY and SYGVKD. Here the CDR3 DNA reads TGTGCCATCAGTGAACTAGCGGGGGCCGGTAATGAGCAGTTCTTC. This translates into CAISELAGAGNEQFF.

This clonotype was seen a few times. CDR3 sequence reads: CASSDQGASGNQPQHF. The CDR3 DNA reads as TGTGCCAGCAGTGACCAAGGGGCCTCTGGCAATCAGCCCCAGCATTTT. The rearrangement links TRBV6-1 to TRBJ1-5; the D gene is possibly TRBD1 (5 bases). The V gene's germline CDR1 is MNHNS and CDR2 SASEGT. Trimming left V 3 bases short and J 2 bases short, with 14 bases between. CDR3 length equals 16 residues.

CDR3 in DNA: TGTGCCAGCAGTTCCGGACGTGAGCAGTATTTT. The encoded protein is CASSSGREQYF. The chain links TRBV12-3 or TRBV12-4 to TRBJ2-7; D is undetermined. The DNA matches TRBJ2-3 better at its end, which makes the J call doubtful. The CDR3 sequence is 11 residues long.

The chain combines TRBV20-1 with TRBJ1-5; weak D call: TRBD1 (6 bases). V lost 5 bases to trimming and J lost 5 bases, with 10 bases between them. This CDR3 comprises 12 residues. CDR1 DFQATT and CDR2 SNEGSKA come from the germline V gene (reference sequence). The CDR3: CSALGGYQPQHF. The CDR3 DNA sequence: TGCAGTGCTCTAGGGGGGTATCAGCCCCAGCATTTT.

This sequence joins TRBV5-1 and TRBJ2-1; 8 bases are shared with TRBD2. Germline CDR1 SGHRS, CDR2 YFSETQ. The CDR3 is 14 residues long. Trimming took 4 bases from V and 6 from J; bases not matched to a gene: 6. The CDR3 DNA reads TGCGCCAGCAGCCCGGGACTAGAGTTCAATGAGCAGTTCTTC. The encoded protein is CASSPGLEFNEQFF. Full variable domain (missing parts from reference TRBV5-1 and TRBJ2-1): KAGVTQTPRYLIKTRGQQVTLSCSPISGHRSVSWYQQTPGQGLQFLFEYFSETQRNKGNFPGRFSGRQFSNSRSEMNVSTLELGDSALYLCASSPGLEFNEQFFGPGTRLTVL.

This clonotype was seen only a few times. J is TRBJ1-5 and V is TRBV28, with TRBD1 as a possible D gene (5 bases). This CDR3 is 15 amino acids long. V lost 2 bases, J lost 0 bases, and 8 bases lay in between. From germline, CDR1 is MDHEN and CDR2 SYDVKM. The CDR3 loop is CASSLRGYSNQPQHF. The CDR3, as DNA: TGTGCCAGCAGTTTAAGGGGTTATAGCAATCAGCCCCAGCATTTT.

CDR3 coding DNA: TGTGCCAGCAGTTTATTAGCTCAGCCCCAGCATTTT. Encoded protein: CASSLLAQPQHF. This chain connects TRBV28 to TRBJ1-5, with unresolved D. Per the germline V gene, CDR1 is MDHEN and CDR2 is SYDVKM. V lost 1 base and J lost 6, with 4 bases in between. The CDR3 has 12 residues.

The chain combines TRBV14 with TRBJ2-4; 9 bases are a match to TRBD1. V gave up 2 bases and J gave up 2 bases; unmatched junction bases: 7. CDR3 length: 17 amino acids. Germline CDR1 SGHDN, CDR2 FVKESK. The CDR3 loop is CASSQIAGTGTKNIQYF. The CDR3 nucleotides read TGTGCCAGCAGCCAAATCGCCGGGACAGGGACCAAAAACATTCAGTACTTC.

The table lists this clonotype with many counts. The chain recombines TRBV14 with TRBJ2-2; no clear D gene. V was shortened by 6 bases and J by 7 bases, with 9 bases between the two germline ends. The CDR3 is made up of 12 amino acids. The germline CDR1 and CDR2 sequences are SGHDN and FVKESK. The CDR3 sequence is CASRLVNGELFF. The CDR3 DNA reads as TGTGCCAGCAGATTGGTGAACGGGGAGCTGTTTTTT.

This clonotype was seen more than once but under ten times. A much larger clone lies a single base off, so this may be a read error. The chain combines TRBV12-3 or TRBV12-4 with TRBJ2-1; TRBD2 agrees at 8 bases. The trim removed 4 bases at V and 3 bases at J, leaving 5 bases unmatched. The CDR3 loop spans 15 amino acids. The CDR3 sequence: CASSSPGGGYNEQFF. The CDR3 DNA sequence: TGTGCCAGCAGTTCCCCGGGGGGGGGCTACAATGAGCAGTTCTTC.

The chain has TRBV7-2 and TRBJ2-2, with D perhaps TRBD2 (6 bases). V dropped 6 bases and J dropped 3 bases, with 14 bases sitting between them. From germline, CDR1 is SGHTA and CDR2 FQGNSA. The CDR3 consists of 15 residues. The CDR3 DNA reads TGTGCCAGCAGACCTGGGGGAGGTTACACCGGGGAGCTGTTTTTT. This translates into CASRPGGGYTGELFF.

The chain uses TRBV12-3 or TRBV12-4 and TRBJ1-6; 8 bases agree with TRBD1. V shed 6 bases, J shed 7 bases, and the junction held 5 bases outside the gene matches. The CDR3 sequence is 14 residues long. This chain's CDR3 is CASRPTGVNSPLHF. CDR3 DNA sequence: TGTGCCAGCAGACCGACAGGGGTGAATTCACCCCTCCACTTT.

This clonotype was detected a few times. This chain uses TRBV6-1 with TRBJ2-3, with TRBD2 identical over 7 bases. CDR1 and CDR2 from the germline V gene are MNHNS and SASEGT. The CDR3 length is 14 residues. Losses at the gene ends were 7 bases for V and 0 bases for J; bases not matched to a gene: 4. The CDR3 reads CASMGGVSTDTQYF. The CDR3 DNA reads as TGTGCCAGCATGGGAGGGGTTAGCACAGATACGCAGTATTTT.